Presented here are 21 T cell receptor beta chains from one specimen sequenced in a study of cytomegalovirus exposure and HLA in healthy donors. The PCR employed 60 Vbeta primers together with 13 Jbeta primers. TCRdb keeps only in-frame clones here, not all; method: immunoSEQ multiplex PCR. The repertoire holds fewer than 250,000 clones, with about four fifths as singletons. Input material: PBMCs. The receptors derive from a woman in her fifties or sixties in good health and CMV-seropositive.

This clone was seen a handful of times. The chain links TRBV7-3 to TRBJ2-7; D remains unclear. V lost 5 bases to trimming and J lost 1 base, with 15 bases between them. The germline V gene has CDR1 SGHTA and CDR2 FQGTGA. This CDR3 is 15 amino acids long. The CDR3 nucleotides are TGTGCCAGCAGCCCCCATCCGGCGGTGTCCTACGAGCAGTACTTC. As protein: CASSPHPAVSYEQYF.

This clone has only a few counts. The rearrangement uses TRBV30 and TRBJ1-1; D uncertain. This CDR3 contains 12 residues. V was clipped by 4 bases and J by 7 bases, with 13 bases between them. Germline CDR1 and CDR2: GTSNPN and SVGIG (reference sequence). This CDR3 reads CAWNTFPGEAFF. Here the CDR3 DNA reads TGTGCCTGGAACACTTTCCCGGGTGAAGCTTTCTTT.

J is TRBJ1-2 and V is TRBV6-5; TRBD1 might be the D (6 bases). This CDR3 comprises 13 residues. The germline gives CDR1 MNHEY, CDR2 SVGAGI. V lost 4 bases, J lost 4 bases, and 10 bases lay in between. Written as DNA, the CDR3 is TGTGCCAGCAGTTCCGGACAGCTCTATGGCTACACCTTC. Protein sequence: CASSSGQLYGYTF.

The chain couples TRBV6-6 to TRBJ1-1; D call uncertain. The CDR3 runs 16 residues. CDR1 is MNHNY and CDR2 is SVGAGI in the germline V gene (reference sequence). The V gene lost 2 bases and the J gene lost 6 bases, with 19 bases spanning the gap. CDR3: CASSYERRPSPSEAFF. In DNA form, the CDR3 reads TGTGCCAGCAGTTACGAACGGAGACCTTCCCCTTCTGAAGCTTTCTTT.

The CDR3, as DNA: TGTGCCAGCAGTTACTCCTGGGGGGGGTCCTACGAGCAGTACTTC. This translates into CASSYSWGGSYEQYF. This sequence joins TRBV6-5 and TRBJ2-7; TRBD2 aligns across 7 bases. Germline lookup yields CDR1 MNHEY and CDR2 SVGAGI. The CDR3 extends over 15 amino acids. With V trimmed by 0 bases and J by 1 base, 3 bases remained unmatched.

The J gene is TRBJ2-3, the V gene TRBV7-2, with TRBD1 matching over 7 bases. In germline, CDR1 is SGHTA, CDR2 FQGNSA. The V segment lost 5 bases and the J segment 4 bases; nucleotides outside the gene matches: 6. The CDR3 is 14 amino acids. The CDR3 reads CASSLIQGADTQYF. Written as DNA, the CDR3 is TGTGCCAGCAGCCTCATTCAGGGGGCAGATACGCAGTATTTT.

Here the CDR3 reads CASSRQGGFAETQYF. The CDR3 DNA reads as TGTGCCAGCAGCAGACAGGGAGGTTTTGCAGAGACCCAGTACTTC. The chain uses TRBV6-1 and TRBJ2-5, with D possibly being TRBD1 (7 bases). Germline-derived CDR1 and CDR2 are MNHNS and SASEGT. Trimming took 6 bases from V and 4 from J, leaving 18 bases between them. The CDR3 contains 15 residues.

The genes are TRBV6-5 and TRBJ1-2, with TRBD1 identical over 8 bases. The CDR3 covers 14 residues. V shed 6 bases, J shed 4 bases, and the junction held 7 bases outside the gene matches. The germline CDR1 and CDR2 sequences are MNHEY and SVGAGI. The CDR3 DNA reads as TGTGCCAGCAGCTCCCTGACAGGGGCCTATGGCTACACCTTC. It specifies CASSSLTGAYGYTF.

This chain connects TRBV11-3 to TRBJ1-2; 7 bases map to TRBD1. The CDR3 length is 15 residues. The germline V gene has CDR1 SGHNT and CDR2 YENEEA. The V and J ends lost 4 bases and 3 bases, in that order; junction bases with no gene match: 8. As DNA, the CDR3 is TGTGCCAGCAGCTCCGGGACAGAAACCGACTATGGCTACACCTTC. As protein: CASSSGTETDYGYTF.

The genes are TRBV5-1 and TRBJ1-2; D not resolved. This CDR3 has 13 residues. V dropped 2 bases and J dropped 6 bases, with 11 bases sitting between them. CDR1 and CDR2 (germline): SGHRS, YFSETQ. Written as DNA, the CDR3 is TGCGCCAGCAGCTTCCCTCAGCGAGATGGCTACACCTTC. Its protein is CASSFPQRDGYTF. Complete variable domain (other parts from reference TRBV5-1 and TRBJ1-2): KAGVTQTPRYLIKTRGQQVTLSCSPISGHRSVSWYQQTPGQGLQFLFEYFSETQRNKGNFPGRFSGRQFSNSRSEMNVSTLELGDSALYLCASSFPQRDGYTFGSGTRLTVV.

The chain recombines TRBV7-2 with TRBJ2-7; D remains unclear. V gave up 5 bases and J gave up 4 bases, with 15 bases separating them. CDR3 length: 14 residues. Germline CDR1 reads SGHTA; CDR2 reads FQGNSA. The chain's CDR3 is CASSQRGLSYEQYF. Here the CDR3 DNA reads TGTGCCAGCAGCCAACGCGGTCTCTCTTACGAGCAGTACTTC.

The chain carries TRBV7-6 and TRBJ1-1, with D possibly being TRBD1 (5 bases). In germline, CDR1 is SGHVS, CDR2 FNYEAQ. Trimming removed 1 base at V and 4 bases at J, with 13 bases between. The CDR3 extends over 15 amino acids. The CDR3 nucleotides are TGTGCCAGCAGCTTAGAGGGGCGAGAAGGCACTGAAGCTTTCTTT. Translated: CASSLEGREGTEAFF. The entire variable domain, with the rest obtained from reference TRBV7-6 and TRBJ1-1, is as follows: GAGVSQSPRYKVTKRGQDVALRCDPISGHVSLYWYRQALGQGPEFLTYFNYEAQQDKSGLPNDRFSAERPEGSISTLTIQRTEQRDSAMYRCASSLEGREGTEAFFGQGTRLTVV.

The J gene is TRBJ1-6, the V gene TRBV7-9, with 7 positions matching TRBD1. Germline V lookup: CDR1 SEHNR, CDR2 FQNEAQ (reference sequence). This CDR3 has 15 amino acids. V shed 5 bases and J 3 bases; nucleotides not matched to a gene: 4. The CDR3 DNA reads as TGTGCCAGCAGCCAGGGACAGCTCTATAATTCACCCCTCCACTTT. Translating it yields CASSQGQLYNSPLHF.

The chain couples TRBV18 to TRBJ1-6; possibly TRBD1 for D (6 bases). V shed 1 base and J shed 7 bases, with 14 bases lying between them. The germline CDR1 and CDR2 sequences are KGHSH and LQKENI. CDR3 size: 16 residues. CDR3 protein: CASSPHQGSVNSPLHF. CDR3 nucleotide sequence: TGTGCCAGCTCACCACACCAGGGGTCGGTGAATTCACCCCTCCACTTT.

The chain links TRBV18 to TRBJ2-6; TRBD1 matches at 7 bases. V gave up 5 bases and J gave up 2 bases; unmatched junction bases: 3. This CDR3 is 15 amino acids long. In germline, CDR1 is KGHSH, CDR2 LQKENI. DNA for the CDR3: TGTGCCAGCTCAACCGACAGGGCTGGGGCCAACGTCCTGACTTTC. Translated: CASSTDRAGANVLTF.

The chain couples TRBV6-5 to TRBJ1-3; 7 bases align to TRBD1. The J segment lost 0 bases and the V segment lost 2 bases, leaving 4 bases of the junction unmatched. The CDR3 contains 16 residues. Germline loops: CDR1 MNHEY, CDR2 SVGAGI. CDR3 bases: TGTGCCAGCAGTTACGACAGGGCCATCTCTGGAAACACCATATATTTT. Protein sequence: CASSYDRAISGNTIYF.

J is TRBJ1-3 and V is TRBV7-9; D is ambiguous. Germline V gene data show CDR1 as SEHNR and CDR2 as FQNEAQ (reference sequence). The CDR3 length is 15 residues. V was clipped by 4 bases and J by 0 bases, with 10 bases between them. The CDR3 nucleotides read TGTGCCAGCAGCTCTACAGCATTCTCTGGAAACACCATATATTTT. Its protein product is CASSSTAFSGNTIYF.

This clone was counted between two and nine times. The rearrangement uses TRBV2 and TRBJ2-7, with 9 bases identical to TRBD1. Germline trimming cut 9 bases from V and 1 base from J; bases unmatched to any gene: 7. The CDR3 has 14 residues. CDR1 and CDR2 (germline): SNHLY, FYNNEI. The CDR3 here is CASTGGVGSYEQYF. CDR3 bases: TGTGCCAGTACAGGGGGCGTGGGTTCCTACGAGCAGTACTTC.

As regards this clone: The identical CDR3 is also encoded by other nucleotide sequences in the sample. The CDR3 DNA sequence: TGCGCCAGCAGCTTGGACTACAACAATGAGCAGTTCTTC. This sequence encodes CASSLDYNNEQFF. The chain joins TRBV5-1 to TRBJ2-1; no clear D. The CDR3 has 13 residues. V was clipped by 0 bases and J by 5 bases, with 6 bases between them. Looked up from germline, CDR1 is SGHRS and CDR2 is YFSETQ.

The chain carries TRBV6-5 and TRBJ1-1, with D unresolved. Trimming took off 5 bases at V and 1 base at J, with 11 bases between the two ends. This CDR3 has 14 amino acids. Germline CDR1 MNHEY, CDR2 SVGAGI. As DNA, the CDR3 is TGTGCCAGCAGTGGAGCATTTCGGAACACTGAAGCTTTCTTT. Translated, it gives CASSGAFRNTEAFF.

The chain joins TRBV19 to TRBJ1-4; perhaps TRBD1 as D (5 bases). Trimming removed 6 bases at V and 6 bases at J, with 17 bases between. The CDR3 sequence is 15 residues long. From germline, CDR1 is LNHDA and CDR2 SQIVND (reference sequence). The CDR3 DNA reads as TGTGCCAGTAGCACTCGGAGGGGCGAGGATGAAAAACTGTTTTTT. It encodes CASSTRRGEDEKLFF.